Detailed here is one T cell receptor (beta chain). This sample is drawn from a study of blood T cell repertoires in COVID-19. Looking at the study overall: The study drew acute and convalescent COVID-19 samples from the United States, Italy and Spain. T cells, B-cell-depleted T cells, or PBMCs supplied cDNA or gDNA.

CDR3 length equals 13 residues. Trimming stripped 5 bases from V and 6 bases from J, with 8 bases between. Germline loops: CDR1 KGHSH, CDR2 LQKENI. Per the original data handling: From reference gene primer amplification, estimates of nucleated cell counts were derived. Some clones are missing from TCRdb's copy, which holds only in-frame ones; the method was immunoSEQ multiplex PCR. V, J and clone size were drawn from that table, and D and trimming were deduced from the DNA. The sample comprises tens of thousands of clones, about 70% of which are singletons, and roughly two thirds rests with the top ten.

The chain joins TRBV18 to TRBJ1-6; no reliable D call. The receptor was isolated from a man older than 75 with acute or convalescent COVID-19. The sample taken for sequencing was peripheral blood. The CDR3 sequence is CASSSGSNSPLHF. CDR3 nucleotide sequence: TGTGCCAGCTCATCGGGATCTAATTCACCCCTCCACTTT.